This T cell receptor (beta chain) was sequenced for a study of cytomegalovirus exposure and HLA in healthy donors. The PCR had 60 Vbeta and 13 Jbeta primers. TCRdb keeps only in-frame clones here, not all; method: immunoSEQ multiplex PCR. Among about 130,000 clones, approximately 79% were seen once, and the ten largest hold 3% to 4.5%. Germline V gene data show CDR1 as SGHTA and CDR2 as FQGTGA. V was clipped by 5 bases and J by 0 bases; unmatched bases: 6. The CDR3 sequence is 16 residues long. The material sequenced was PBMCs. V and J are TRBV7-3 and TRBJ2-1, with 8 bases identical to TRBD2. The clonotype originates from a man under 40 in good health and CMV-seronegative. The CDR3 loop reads CASSVGLASSYNEQFF. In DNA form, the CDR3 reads TGTGCCAGCAGCGTAGGACTAGCAAGCTCCTACAATGAGCAGTTCTTC.